This TCR beta chain derives from a study of blood T cell repertoires in COVID-19. The CDR3 sequence is 14 residues long. CDR1 and CDR2 (germline): LGHDT, YNNKEL (reference sequence). The ends were cut back, 5 bases at V and 3 bases at J, with 14 bases in the middle. Only in-frame clones appear in the TCRdb table, and some are missing; sequencing was by immunoSEQ multiplex PCR. The sample records approximately 260,000 clones, nearly 90% being singletons. This chain uses TRBV3-1 (or the pseudogene TRBV3-2) with TRBJ2-7; D possibly corresponds to TRBD2 (5 bases). This receptor was obtained from a middle-aged woman who had recovered from COVID-19. Sequenced: peripheral blood. The CDR3 reads CASSFGATNYEQYF. CDR3 in DNA: TGTGCCAGCAGCTTTGGAGCGACTAACTACGAGCAGTACTTC.